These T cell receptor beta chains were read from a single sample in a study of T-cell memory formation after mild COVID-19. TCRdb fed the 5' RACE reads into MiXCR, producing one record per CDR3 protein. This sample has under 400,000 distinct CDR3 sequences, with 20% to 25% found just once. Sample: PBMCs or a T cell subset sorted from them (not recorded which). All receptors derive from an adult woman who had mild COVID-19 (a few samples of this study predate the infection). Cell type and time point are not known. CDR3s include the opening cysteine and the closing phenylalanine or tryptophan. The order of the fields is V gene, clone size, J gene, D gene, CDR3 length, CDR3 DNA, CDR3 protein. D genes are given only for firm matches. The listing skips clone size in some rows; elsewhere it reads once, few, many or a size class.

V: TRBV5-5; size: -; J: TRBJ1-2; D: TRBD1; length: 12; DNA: TGTGCCAGCAGCTTCGACAGGGAGGGCTACACCTTC; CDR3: CASSFDREGYTF
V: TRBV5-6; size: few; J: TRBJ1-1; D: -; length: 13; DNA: TGTGCCAGCAGCTTGGAACGAAATGCTGAAGCTTTCTTT; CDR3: CASSLERNAEAFF
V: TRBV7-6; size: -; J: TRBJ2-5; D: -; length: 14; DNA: TGTGCCAGCAGCTCTTACGTGGGCCAAGAGACCCAGTACTTC; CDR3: CASSSYVGQETQYF
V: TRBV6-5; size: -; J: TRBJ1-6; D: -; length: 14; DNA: TGTGCCAGCAGTACCCCCGACAGACCCGGGCCCCTCCACTTT; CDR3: CASSTPDRPGPLHF
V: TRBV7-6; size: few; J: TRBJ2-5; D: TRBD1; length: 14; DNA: TGTGCCAGCAGAAAGACAGGGGGCGTCGAGACCCAGTACTTC; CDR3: CASRKTGGVETQYF
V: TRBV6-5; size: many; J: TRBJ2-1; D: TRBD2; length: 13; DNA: TGTGCCAGCAGACGGACTAGCAACAATGAGCAGTTCTTC; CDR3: CASRRTSNNEQFF
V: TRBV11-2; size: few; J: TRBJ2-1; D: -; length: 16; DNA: TGTGCCAGCAGCATCAACGGGATGAGCTCCTACAATGAGCAGTTCTTC; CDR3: CASSINGMSSYNEQFF
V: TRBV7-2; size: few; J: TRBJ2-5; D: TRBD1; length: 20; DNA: TGTGCCAGCAGCTCCCGCTGGGTGGGACAGGGCCTCTCGTACCAAGAGACCCAGTACTTC; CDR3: CASSSRWVGQGLSYQETQYF
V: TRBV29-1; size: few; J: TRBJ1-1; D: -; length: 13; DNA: TGCAGCGTTGAAGAGGGGAGGAACACTGAAGCTTTCTTT; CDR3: CSVEEGRNTEAFF
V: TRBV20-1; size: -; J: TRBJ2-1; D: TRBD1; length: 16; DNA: TGCAGTGCTAGAGATTCGGGACAGGGAACCTACAATGAGCAGTTCTTC; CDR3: CSARDSGQGTYNEQFF
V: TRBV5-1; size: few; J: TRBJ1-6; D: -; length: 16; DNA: TGCGCCAGCAGCTTCCGTTGGGAGGGGAGGGATTCACCCCTCCACTTT; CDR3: CASSFRWEGRDSPLHF
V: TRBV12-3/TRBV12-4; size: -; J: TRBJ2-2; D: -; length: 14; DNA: TGTGCCAGCAGTCCTATTCGGAGCACCGGGGAGCTGTTTTTT; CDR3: CASSPIRSTGELFF
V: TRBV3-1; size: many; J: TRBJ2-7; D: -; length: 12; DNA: TGTGCCAGCAGCCAACGTATTTACGAGCAGTACTTC; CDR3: CASSQRIYEQYF
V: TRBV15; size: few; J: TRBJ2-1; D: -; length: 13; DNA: TGTGCCACCAGCAGAAGATGGGAGGATGAGCAGTTCTTC; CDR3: CATSRRWEDEQFF
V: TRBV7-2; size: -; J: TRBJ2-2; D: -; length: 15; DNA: TGTGCCAGCAGCTTAGGCCTAGGAGGCACCGGGGAGCTGTTTTTT; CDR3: CASSLGLGGTGELFF
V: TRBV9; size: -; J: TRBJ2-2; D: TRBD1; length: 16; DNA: TGTGCCAGCAGCGTAGACTCAGGGGGCCACACCGGGGAGCTGTTTTTT; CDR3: CASSVDSGGHTGELFF
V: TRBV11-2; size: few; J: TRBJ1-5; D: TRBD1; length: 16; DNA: TGTGCCAGCAGCCAAGGGGGGACAGGGGCCCATCAGCCCCAGCATTTT; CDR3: CASSQGGTGAHQPQHF
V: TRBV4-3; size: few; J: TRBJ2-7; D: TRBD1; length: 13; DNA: TGCGCCAGCAGCCAGTTACAGGGGGACGAGCAGTACTTC; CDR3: CASSQLQGDEQYF
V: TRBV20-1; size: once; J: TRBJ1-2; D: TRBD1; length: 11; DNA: TGCAGGGCAGGGGGGGACGTAGGCTACACCTTC; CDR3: CRAGGDVGYTF
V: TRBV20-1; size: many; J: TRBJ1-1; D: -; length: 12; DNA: TGCAGTGCACGGGGTGGGGGGACTGAAGCTTTCTTT; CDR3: CSARGGGTEAFF
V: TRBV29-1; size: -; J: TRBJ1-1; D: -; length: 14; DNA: TGCAGCGTTGAAGGGAGGGGCATGAACACTGAAGCTTTCTTT; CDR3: CSVEGRGMNTEAFF
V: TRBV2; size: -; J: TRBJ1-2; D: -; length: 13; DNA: TGTGCCAGCACCAGACAACCGAGCATTGGCTACACCTTC; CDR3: CASTRQPSIGYTF
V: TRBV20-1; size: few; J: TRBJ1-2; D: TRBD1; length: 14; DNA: TGCAGTGCTAGAAAGGGACAGGGGAACTATGGCTACACCTTC; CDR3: CSARKGQGNYGYTF
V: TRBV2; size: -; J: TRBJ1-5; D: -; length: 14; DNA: TGTGCCAGCAGTAGATCAAAGGGCAATCAGCCCCAGCATTTT; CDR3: CASSRSKGNQPQHF
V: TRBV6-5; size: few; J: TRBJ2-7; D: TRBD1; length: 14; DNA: TGTGCCAGCAGTTTCCGGGACAGGCAATACGAGCAGTACTTC; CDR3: CASSFRDRQYEQYF
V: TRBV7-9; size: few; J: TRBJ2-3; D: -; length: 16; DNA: TGTGCCAGCAGCCCCCCGGGGCGGGGACCCACAGATACGCAGTATTTT; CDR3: CASSPPGRGPTDTQYF
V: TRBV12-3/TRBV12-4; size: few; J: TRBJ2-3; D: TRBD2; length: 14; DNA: TGTGCCAGCAGTCCTAGCGGGAGGTCAGATACGCAGTATTTT; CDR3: CASSPSGRSDTQYF
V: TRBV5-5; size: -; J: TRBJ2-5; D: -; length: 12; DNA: TGTGCCAGCAGCTTTTTCCAAGAGACCCAGTACTTC; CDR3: CASSFFQETQYF
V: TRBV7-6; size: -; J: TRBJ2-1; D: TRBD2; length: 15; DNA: TGTGCCAGCAGTCTTGGGACTAGCGGGGCCTATGGGCAGTTCTTC; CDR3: CASSLGTSGAYGQFF
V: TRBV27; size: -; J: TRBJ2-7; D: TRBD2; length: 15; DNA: TGTGCCAGCAGTTCTAGCGGGAGCGGATCCTACGAGCAGTACTTC; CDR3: CASSSSGSGSYEQYF
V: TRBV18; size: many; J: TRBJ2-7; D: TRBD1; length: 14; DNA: TGTGCCAGCTCACGGTCGACAGGGGGCTACGAGCAGTACTTC; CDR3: CASSRSTGGYEQYF
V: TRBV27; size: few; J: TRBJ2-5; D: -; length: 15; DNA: TGTGCCAGCAGTTTATCGGACGGGGCCTATGAGACCCAGTACTTC; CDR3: CASSLSDGAYETQYF
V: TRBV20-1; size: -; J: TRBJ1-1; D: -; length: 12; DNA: TGCAGTGCTAGCACTAGGGTCACTGAAGCTTTCTTT; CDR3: CSASTRVTEAFF
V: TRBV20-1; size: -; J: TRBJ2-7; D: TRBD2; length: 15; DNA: TGCAGTGCTAGGCGGGGGGATTACGTAACCTACGAGCAGTACTTC; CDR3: CSARRGDYVTYEQYF
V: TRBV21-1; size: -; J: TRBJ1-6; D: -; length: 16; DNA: TGTGCCAGCAGCACAGGACAGGGGGGATATAATTCACCCCTCCACTTT; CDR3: CASSTGQGGYNSPLHF
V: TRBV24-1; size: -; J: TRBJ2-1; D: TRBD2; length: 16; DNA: TGTGCCACCAGTGATCGGACTAGCGGGCCAAACAATGAGCAGTTCTTC; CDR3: CATSDRTSGPNNEQFF
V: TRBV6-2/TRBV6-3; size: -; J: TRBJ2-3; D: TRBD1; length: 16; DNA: TGTGCCAGCAGTTACTCCCCGGACAGGGAGACAGATACGCAGTATTTT; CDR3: CASSYSPDRETDTQYF
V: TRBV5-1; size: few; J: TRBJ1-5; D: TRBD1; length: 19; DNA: TGCGCCAGCAAGACCCCATTAGGGGGCGAACCCCCTAGCAATCAGCCCCAGCATTTT; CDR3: CASKTPLGGEPPSNQPQHF
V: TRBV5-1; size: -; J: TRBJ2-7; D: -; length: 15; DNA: TGCGCCAGCAGCGCGCGGCCCGGGCTAGACTACGAGCAGTACTTC; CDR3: CASSARPGLDYEQYF
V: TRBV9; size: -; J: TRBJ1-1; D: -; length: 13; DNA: TGTGCCAGCAGCCCTCAGTCTAACACTGAAGCTTTCTTT; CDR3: CASSPQSNTEAFF
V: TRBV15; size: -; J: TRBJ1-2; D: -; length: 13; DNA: TGTGCCACCAGCAGCTCAGAGAACTATGGCTACACCTTC; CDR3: CATSSSENYGYTF
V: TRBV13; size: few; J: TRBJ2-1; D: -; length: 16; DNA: TGTGCCAGCAGCGACCTCGGAGAGGCTCTCAAGGGAGAGCAGTTCTTC; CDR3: CASSDLGEALKGEQFF
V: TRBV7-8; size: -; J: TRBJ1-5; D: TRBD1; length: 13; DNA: TGTGCCAGCAGCTCGGACAGGGAACGGCCCCAGCATTTT; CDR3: CASSSDRERPQHF
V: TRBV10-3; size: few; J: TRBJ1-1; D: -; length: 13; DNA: TGTGCCATCAGTGCACAGGGGAACACTGAAGCTTTCTTT; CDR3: CAISAQGNTEAFF
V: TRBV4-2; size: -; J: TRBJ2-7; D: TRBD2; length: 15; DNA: TGTGCCAGCACCATTACCGGGACTAGCGTATACGAGCAGTACTTC; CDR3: CASTITGTSVYEQYF
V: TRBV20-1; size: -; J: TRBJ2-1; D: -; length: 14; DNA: TGCAGTGCTAGAGAAAGGGGTGTCTACAATGAGCAGTTCTTC; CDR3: CSARERGVYNEQFF
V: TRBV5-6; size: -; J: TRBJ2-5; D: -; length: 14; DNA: TGTGCCAGCAGCTTTTGGCAGACTCGAGGGACCCAGTACTTC; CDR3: CASSFWQTRGTQYF
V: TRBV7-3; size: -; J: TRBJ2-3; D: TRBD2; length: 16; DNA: TGTGCCAGCAGCCCTTGGGCTAGCGGGGTCACAGATACGCAGTATTTT; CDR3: CASSPWASGVTDTQYF
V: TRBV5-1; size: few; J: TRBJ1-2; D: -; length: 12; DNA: TGCGCCAGCAGCGCGGGCCGCTATGGCTACACCTTC; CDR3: CASSAGRYGYTF
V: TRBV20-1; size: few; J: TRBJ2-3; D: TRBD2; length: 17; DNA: TGCAGTGCTAGAATCATAGCGGGAGACCCCCCGGGAGATACGCAGTATTTT; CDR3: CSARIIAGDPPGDTQYF
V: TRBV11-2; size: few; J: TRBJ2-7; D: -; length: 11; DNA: TGTGCCAGCAGCTCCGCCGGGGAGCAGTACTTC; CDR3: CASSSAGEQYF
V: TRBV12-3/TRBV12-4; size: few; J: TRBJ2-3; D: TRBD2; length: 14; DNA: TGTGCCAGCGGGGTAGCGGGAGTTTCAGATACGCAGTATTTT; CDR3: CASGVAGVSDTQYF
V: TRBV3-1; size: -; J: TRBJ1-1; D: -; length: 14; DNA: TGTGCCAGCAGCCAAGTGGGGGGTCGAACTGAAGCTTTCTTT; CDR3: CASSQVGGRTEAFF
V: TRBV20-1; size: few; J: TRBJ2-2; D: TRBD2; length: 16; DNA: TGCAGTGCCTTGGGACTAGCGGGGGGGGTTACCGGGGAGCTGTTTTTT; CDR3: CSALGLAGGVTGELFF
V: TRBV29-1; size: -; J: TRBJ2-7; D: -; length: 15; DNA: TGCAGCGTTGAAGTCGCAGGAGATAGCTCCTACGAGCAGTACTTC; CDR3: CSVEVAGDSSYEQYF
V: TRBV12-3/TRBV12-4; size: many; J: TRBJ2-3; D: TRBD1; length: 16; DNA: TGTGCCAGCAGTTCGGGGACAGTACGGACCACAGATACGCAGTATTTT; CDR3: CASSSGTVRTTDTQYF
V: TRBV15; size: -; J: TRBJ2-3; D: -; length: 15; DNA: TGTGCCACCAGCGCCTTTAGGGACGTAAGAGATACGCAGTATTTT; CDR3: CATSAFRDVRDTQYF
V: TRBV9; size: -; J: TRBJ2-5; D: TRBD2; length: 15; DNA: TGTGCCAGCAGCTCTGTGGGGCTAGCGGGAGAGACCCAGTACTTC; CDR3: CASSSVGLAGETQYF
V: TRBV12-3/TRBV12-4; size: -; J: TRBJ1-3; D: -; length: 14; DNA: TGTGCCAGCAGCCTACAGGGCTCTGGAAACACCATATATTTT; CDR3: CASSLQGSGNTIYF
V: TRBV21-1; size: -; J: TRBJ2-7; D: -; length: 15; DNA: TGTGCCAGCAGGGATCGAACTAGCGCTAGATACGAGCAGTACTTC; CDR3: CASRDRTSARYEQYF